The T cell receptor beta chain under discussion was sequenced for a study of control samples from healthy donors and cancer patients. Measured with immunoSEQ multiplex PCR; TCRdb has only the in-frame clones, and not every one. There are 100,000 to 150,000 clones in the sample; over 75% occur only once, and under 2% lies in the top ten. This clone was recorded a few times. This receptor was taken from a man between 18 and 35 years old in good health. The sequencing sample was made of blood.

The CDR3 DNA reads TGTGCCAGCTCACCACTAGCATTCAGGACAGGGACCTCCTACGAGCAGTACTTC. Its translation: CASSPLAFRTGTSYEQYF. The J gene is TRBJ2-7, the V gene TRBV18; 8 positions match TRBD1. The CDR3 spans 18 residues. With V trimmed by 1 base and J by 0 bases, 11 bases remained unmatched. CDR1 is KGHSH and CDR2 is LQKENI in the germline V gene. The entire variable domain, with the rest obtained from reference TRBV18 and TRBJ2-7, is as follows: NAGVMQNPRHLVRRRGQEARLRCSPMKGHSHVYWYRQLPEEGLKFMVYLQKENIIDESGMPKERFSAEFPKEGPSILRIQQVVRGDSAAYFCASSPLAFRTGTSYEQYFGPGTRLTVT.